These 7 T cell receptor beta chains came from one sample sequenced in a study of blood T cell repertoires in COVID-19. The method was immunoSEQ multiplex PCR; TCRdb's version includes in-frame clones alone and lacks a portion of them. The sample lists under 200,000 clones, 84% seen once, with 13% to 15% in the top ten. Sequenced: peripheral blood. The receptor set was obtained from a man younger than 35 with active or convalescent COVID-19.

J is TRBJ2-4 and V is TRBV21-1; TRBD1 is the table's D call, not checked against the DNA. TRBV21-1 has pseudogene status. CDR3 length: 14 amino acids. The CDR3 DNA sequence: TGTGCCAGCAGCATAAGGAGGACAGGGGAGATTCAGTACTTC. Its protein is CASSIRRTGEIQYF.

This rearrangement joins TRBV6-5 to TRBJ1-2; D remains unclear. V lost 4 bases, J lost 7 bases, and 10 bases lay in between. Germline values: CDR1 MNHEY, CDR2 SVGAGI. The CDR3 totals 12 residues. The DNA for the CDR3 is TGTGCCAGCAGTTCCCCCTCGGGTGGCTACACCTTC. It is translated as CASSSPSGGYTF.

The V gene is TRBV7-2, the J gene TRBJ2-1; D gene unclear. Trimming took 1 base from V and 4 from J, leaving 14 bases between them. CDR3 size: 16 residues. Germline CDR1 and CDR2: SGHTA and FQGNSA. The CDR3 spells CASSLERQRRYNEQFF. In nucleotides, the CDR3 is TGTGCCAGCAGCTTAGAGCGCCAGCGACGGTACAATGAGCAGTTCTTC.

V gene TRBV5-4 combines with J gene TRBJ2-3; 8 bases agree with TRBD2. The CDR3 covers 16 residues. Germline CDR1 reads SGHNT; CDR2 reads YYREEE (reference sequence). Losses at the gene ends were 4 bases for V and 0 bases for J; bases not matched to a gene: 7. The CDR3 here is CASSPRLATSTDTQYF. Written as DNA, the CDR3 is TGTGCCAGCAGCCCTAGACTAGCGACCAGCACAGATACGCAGTATTTT.

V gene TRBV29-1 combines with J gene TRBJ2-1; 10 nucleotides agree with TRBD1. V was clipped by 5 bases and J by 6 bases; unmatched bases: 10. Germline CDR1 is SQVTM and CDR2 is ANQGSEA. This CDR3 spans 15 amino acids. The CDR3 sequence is CSVWASGTGVNEQFF. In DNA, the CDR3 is TGCAGCGTTTGGGCCTCCGGGACAGGGGTCAATGAGCAGTTCTTC.

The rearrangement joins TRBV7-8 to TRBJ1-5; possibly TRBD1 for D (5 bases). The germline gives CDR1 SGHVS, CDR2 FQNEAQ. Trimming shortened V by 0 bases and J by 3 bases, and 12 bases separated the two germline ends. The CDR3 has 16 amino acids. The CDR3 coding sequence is TGTGCCAGCAGCTTAGCGCAGGGAAGGGTCAATCAGCCCCAGCATTTT. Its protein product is CASSLAQGRVNQPQHF.

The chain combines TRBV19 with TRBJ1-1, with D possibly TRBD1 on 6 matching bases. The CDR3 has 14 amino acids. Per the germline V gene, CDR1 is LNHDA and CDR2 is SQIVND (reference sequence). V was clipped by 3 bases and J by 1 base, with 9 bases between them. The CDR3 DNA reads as TGTGCCAGTAGTATTAGACAGGCGAACACTGAAGCTTTCTTT. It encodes CASSIRQANTEAFF. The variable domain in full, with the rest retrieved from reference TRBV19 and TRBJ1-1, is DGGITQSPKYLFRKEGQNVTLSCEQNLNHDAMYWYRQDPGQGLRLIYYSQIVNDFQKGDIAEGYSVSREKKESFPLTVTSAQKNPTAFYLCASSIRQANTEAFFGQGTRLTVV.